This TCR beta chain derives from a study of CD8 T cells in ankylosing spondylitis (dated by TCRdb to the late 2010s). For the wider study: T cell receptor beta repertoires were profiled in healthy donors and ankylosing spondylitis patients so that disease-linked TCR variants could be found. The whole study cohort included 95 to 130 healthy donors and 20 to 30 ankylosing spondylitis patients. Samples of peripheral blood were taken, and for ankylosing spondylitis patients, synovial fluid was collected as well.

This clonotype was detected many times. Its antigen remains undetermined. Base-call qualities are not available, and no considerably larger clone is one nucleotide away. The reads were generated on an Illumina HiSeq 2500. Quantitative 5'-RACE with molecular barcodes was used to prepare TCR beta libraries. As for how the authors treated the data: Disease-linked TCR variants were identified with a new computational method built on a probabilistic model of VDJ rearrangement. TCRdb's own reprocessing of the public reads used fastp at Q25 and MiXCR and kept productive beta chains. Rows are combined by CDR3 protein, so each entry shows the most common genes and DNA. In this record, the V and J calls reflect TCRdb's handling and not the investigators' own analysis. For this sample the table gives under 400,000 distinct CDR3 sequences, of which around 10% were detected only once. In total, the top ten clones hold more than 7% of the sample.

Results the study describes overall, beyond this receptor: A TCR beta motif of 7 or 8 highly homologous amino acid variants appeared characteristic of blood from ankylosing spondylitis patients. The disease-linked clones showed a CD8+ phenotype and occurred at relatively low frequencies in peripheral blood. Some motif variants were previously reported in synovial fluid and blood of reactive arthritis patients, suggesting common disease-initiation mechanisms. Significant enrichment of the disease-linked clones was reported in matched synovial fluid samples from ankylosing spondylitis patients.

Trimming accounts for 5 bases at V and 2 bases at J, while the number of junction bases matched to no gene is 6. The germline V gene encodes CDR1 MNHEY and CDR2 SMNVEV (reference sequence). The CDR3 runs 15 residues from the cysteine to the phenylalanine. Only the CDR3 portion is preserved as DNA: 45 bases, with reading frame beginning at the first base. Sequencing was done on a sample of blood, either unsorted or a sorted T cell fraction (not recorded which). This clonotype originated in a female donor with ankylosing spondylitis or in good health (not recorded which). The rearranged chain carries TRBV27 and TRBJ2-1, with 7 bases aligning to TRBD2. The CDR3 loop reads CASSKKRETYNEQFF. The nucleotide sequence reads as follows: TGTGCCAGCAGTAAAAAGCGGGAAACCTACAATGAGCAGTTCTTC.